The clone carrying this TCR beta chain has ten or more counts. Its antigen is not known. Genomic DNA served as template for TCR beta VDJ and CDR3 profiling. TCRdb independently ran MiXCR on the reads; one entry per CDR3 protein. Altogether over 250,000 distinct CDR3 sequences are present, under 60% being singletons, with the ten largest covering 1% to 1.5%. Germline-derived CDR1 and CDR2 are SQVTM and ANQGSEA. The V end lost 7 bases, the J end lost 11 bases, and 23 bases lay between the germline ends. CDR3 length equals 14 residues. These data come from a study of CD8+CD57+ T cells in acquired aplastic anemia. Study-level information: The sorted CD4+ and CD8+ cells yielded an average around 3.2 ug of DNA.

Whoever was chosen for sequencing had shown CD8+CD57+ cell expansion by flow cytometry. Severe acquired aplastic anemia was the diagnosis recorded for all patients. The study's findings and limits: No significant difference in CD8+ Simpson's diversity was found between patients and controls.

This receptor was identified in a human donor with aplastic anemia. Sequenced sample: sorted CD4+, CD8+, or CD8+CD57+ T cells (not recorded which) from PBMCs. This chain uses TRBV29-1 with TRBJ1-4; D is possibly TRBD1 (5 bases). The CDR3 nucleotides read TGCAGCGCTCCCTCGAGGGGCTCCACTGGGAAACTGTTTTTT. Translation: CSAPSRGSTGKLFF.